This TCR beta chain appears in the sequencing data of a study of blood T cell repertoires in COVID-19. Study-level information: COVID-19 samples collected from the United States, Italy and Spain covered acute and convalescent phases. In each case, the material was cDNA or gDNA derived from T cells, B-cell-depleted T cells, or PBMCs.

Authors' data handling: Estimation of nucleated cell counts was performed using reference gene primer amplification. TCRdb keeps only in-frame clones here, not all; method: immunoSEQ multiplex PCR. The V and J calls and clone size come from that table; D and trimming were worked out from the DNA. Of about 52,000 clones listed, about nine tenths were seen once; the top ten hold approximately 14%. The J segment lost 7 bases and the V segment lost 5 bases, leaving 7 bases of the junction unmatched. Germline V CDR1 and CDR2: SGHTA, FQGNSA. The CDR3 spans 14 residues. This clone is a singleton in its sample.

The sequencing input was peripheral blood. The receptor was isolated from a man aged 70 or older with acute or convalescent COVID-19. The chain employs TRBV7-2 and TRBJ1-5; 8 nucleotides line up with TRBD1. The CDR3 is CASSMDRAWQPQHF. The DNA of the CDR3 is TGTGCCAGCAGCATGGACAGGGCATGGCAGCCCCAGCATTTT.